These 2 T cell receptor beta chains were all obtained from the same sample, sequenced in a study of T cell responses to AZD1222 COVID-19 vaccine. Measured with immunoSEQ multiplex PCR; TCRdb has only the in-frame clones, and not every one. The sample carries roughly 120,000 clones, around 90% recorded once. Sequencing was performed on peripheral blood, taken on day 0 of AZD1222 vaccination. The receptors were sampled from an adult in good health.

The chain's CDR3 is CASSLRASAEDEQFF. CDR3 coding DNA: TGTGCCAGCAGTCTACGAGCCTCGGCGGAGGATGAGCAGTTCTTC. This chain uses TRBV6-4 with TRBJ2-1; D may be TRBD2 (5 bases). V lost 5 bases and J 8 bases, leaving 19 bases between the germline ends. CDR1 MRHNA and CDR2 SNTAGT come from the germline V gene. The CDR3 has 15 residues.

This chain links TRBV19 with TRBJ2-1; perhaps TRBD2 as D (6 bases). Trimming shortened V by 2 bases and J by 4 bases, and 9 bases separated the two germline ends. The V gene's germline CDR1 is LNHDA and CDR2 SQIVND (reference sequence). This CDR3 contains 14 residues. The CDR3 DNA follows: TGTGCCAGTAGTATATCGGGGGATTACAATGAGCAGTTCTTC. Protein product: CASSISGDYNEQFF.